A selection of T cell receptor beta chains follows, all from one sample in a study of CD8 T cells in ankylosing spondylitis. TCRdb independently ran MiXCR on the 5' RACE reads; one entry per CDR3 protein. The data contain 450,000 or so distinct CDR3 sequences, 20% to 30% of them seen just once; the ten biggest clones take up roughly 0.9%. The sample comprised blood, either unsorted or a sorted T cell fraction (not recorded which). These receptors were taken from a male donor with ankylosing spondylitis. Each CDR3 is given with its conserved first and last residue. The order of the fields is V gene, CDR3 protein.

TRBV6-5 | CASSYPTSGSSYNEQFF
TRBV11-2 | CASSLDAGWDEQFF
TRBV2 | CASSGQGYIQYF
TRBV18 | CASSPTRASGKNEQFF
TRBV12-3/TRBV12-4 | CASSYGYMNTEAFF
TRBV29-1 | CSVGSQGITYEQYF
TRBV20-1 | CSAPAGQGGSPLHF
TRBV11-3 | CASTTNGASFGNTIYF
TRBV7-8 | CASSLRQWETQYF
TRBV5-1 | CASSLEVGRVEQFF
TRBV24-1 | CATSDPGLPTDTQYF
TRBV14 | CASSHVTWGGSSYNEQFF
TRBV21-1 | CASHHSSSYNSPLHF
TRBV20-1 | CSATRQDEIEAFF
TRBV10-2 | CASSERARGLQETQYF
TRBV27 | CASTDNRHLGYTF
TRBV7-8 | CASSLARLVVNNEQFF
TRBV20-1 | CSASGLAGLYGYTF
TRBV29-1 | CSVEGLAGLNTGELFF
TRBV3-1 | CASSQGQGGQNSPLHF
TRBV5-1 | CASSLALRQATDTQYF
TRBV11-3 | CASSLDEAGTQYF
TRBV14 | CASSQVPYGYTF
TRBV19 | CASNPRLGGNYEKLFF
TRBV20-1 | CSAPRTTGGELFF
TRBV20-1 | CSAPSPAEDTQYF
TRBV7-2 | CASSRATYNEQFF
TRBV11-3 | CASSLDDAGTYGYTF
TRBV15 | CATSRAGGRYNEQFF
TRBV12-3/TRBV12-4 | CASSPLRPGSGNTIYF
TRBV7-2 | CASSSMGGDTEAFF